The 17 T cell receptor beta chains presented below share a single source sample, sequenced in a study of neurological immune-mediated disorders. TCRdb re-called the 5' RACE reads with MiXCR, one entry per CDR3 protein. Of approximately 60,000 distinct CDR3 sequences listed, around 4% are singletons. The specimen was PBMCs. Receptors originate from a man over 45 with multiple sclerosis.

The sample holds many counts of this clonotype. A read error may produce the germline difference seen at one junction end. The chain links TRBV5-1 to TRBJ2-1; 7 bases agree with TRBD2. The CDR3 consists of 15 residues. Germline V CDR1 and CDR2: SGHRS, YFSETQ. CDR3 nucleotides: TGCGCCAGCAGTTTGGCCGGGGGGTTTTACAATGAGCAGTTCTTC. Translated: CASSLAGGFYNEQFF. The entire variable domain, with the rest obtained from reference TRBV5-1 and TRBJ2-1, is as follows: KAGVTQTPRYLIKTRGQQVTLSCSPISGHRSVSWYQQTPGQGLQFLFEYFSETQRNKGNFPGRFSGRQFSNSRSEMNVSTLELGDSALYLCASSLAGGFYNEQFFGPGTRLTVL.

This clonotype was detected many times. The gene calls are TRBV20-1 and TRBJ2-5, with 7 bases fitting TRBD1. The germline gives CDR1 DFQATT, CDR2 SNEGSKA (reference sequence). This CDR3 has 10 residues. The junction had 5 bases not matched to a gene; V was cut back by 3 bases and J by 13 bases. The CDR3, as DNA: TGCAGTGCTAGGAGGGGACAGTCGTACTTC. This encodes CSARRGQSYF.

At least ten counts were recorded for this clonotype. This chain joins TRBV27 and TRBJ2-1; the D call may be TRBD1 or TRBD2 (5 bases each). The length of the CDR3 is 16 residues. CDR1 and CDR2 (germline): MNHEY, SMNVEV (reference sequence). The ends were cut back, 8 bases at V and 7 bases at J, with 24 bases in the middle. CDR3 in DNA: TGTGCCAGCGGGGTCGTCGGGGCAGGGCTGGGGAATGAGCAGTTCTTC. Translation: CASGVVGAGLGNEQFF.

Ten or more counts support this clonotype. This chain joins TRBV5-1 and TRBJ2-2; 10 bases align to TRBD1. CDR1 and CDR2 from the germline V gene are SGHRS and YFSETQ. Trimming removed 2 bases from V and 7 bases from J; junction bases left unmatched: 8. This CDR3 region has 16 residues. CDR3 DNA: TGCGCCAGCAGCTTAAACGCCGGGACAGGGGACGGGGAGCTGTTTTTT. Its translation is CASSLNAGTGDGELFF.

This clonotype was detected many times. The chain links TRBV5-5 to TRBJ1-5, with D possibly being TRBD1 (5 bases). The germline V gene encodes CDR1 SGHKS and CDR2 YYEKEE (reference sequence). This CDR3 has 14 amino acids. V was pared by 1 base and J by 7 bases, with 12 bases between. The CDR3: CASSLMAGRQPQHF. In DNA form, the CDR3 reads TGTGCCAGCAGCTTGATGGCGGGGCGGCAGCCCCAGCATTTT. Drawing the rest from reference TRBV5-5 and TRBJ1-5, the complete variable domain is DAGVTQSPTHLIKTRGQQVTLRCSPISGHKSVSWYQQVLGQGPQFIFQYYEKEERGRGNFPDRFSARQFPNYSSELNVNALLLGDSALYLCASSLMAGRQPQHFGDGTRLSIL.

This clonotype was found many times. The rearrangement joins TRBV4-1 to TRBJ2-7; the D is unclear. This CDR3 contains 15 residues. The V gene lost 1 base and the J gene lost 2 bases, with 12 bases spanning the gap. The germline V gene has CDR1 MGHRA and CDR2 YSYEKL. The CDR3 loop reads CASSQVARGAYEQYF. Here the CDR3 DNA reads TGCGCCAGCAGCCAAGTCGCCCGTGGGGCCTACGAGCAGTACTTC.

The sample holds many counts of this clonotype. The V and J genes are TRBV7-9 and TRBJ2-5; D is perhaps TRBD1 or TRBD2 (6 bases each). This CDR3 has 17 amino acids. Trimming stripped 5 bases from V and 5 bases from J, with 24 bases between. Germline V gives CDR1 SEHNR, CDR2 FQNEAQ (reference sequence). The DNA of the CDR3 is TGTGCCAGCAGCGGCCCCCGAGGAACAGGGAGGTCGGAGACCCAGTACTTC. Translating it yields CASSGPRGTGRSETQYF.

In this sample, this clonotype turned up a few times. The junction departs from germline at one end; a sequencing error may be responsible. The J gene is TRBJ1-3, the V gene TRBV29-1; maybe TRBD1 (5 bases). The CDR3 spans 13 residues. CDR1 SQVTM and CDR2 ANQGSEA come from the germline V gene. Here the CDR3 reads CSVQDKSGKTIYF. Here the CDR3 DNA reads TGCAGCGTACAGGACAAATCTGGAAAAACCATATATTTT.

This clonotype was seen repeatedly, ten times or more. The V and J genes are TRBV28 and TRBJ2-3, with 8 nucleotides matching TRBD1. Per the germline V gene, CDR1 is MDHEN and CDR2 is SYDVKM. CDR3 length equals 12 residues. The J segment lost 14 bases and the V segment lost 8 bases, leaving 12 bases of the junction unmatched. As DNA, the CDR3 is TGTGCCAGCCGAACAAACAGGGGGTCGTTGTATTTT. It codes for CASRTNRGSLYF.

Written as DNA, the CDR3 is TGCAGTGCTAGAGATTACGGGGGGGTGACAGATACGCAGTATTTT. Its protein product is CSARDYGGVTDTQYF. This chain links TRBV20-1 with TRBJ2-3, with TRBD2 identical over 8 bases. CDR3 size: 15 residues. V dropped 0 bases and J dropped 3; count of bases not matched to a gene: 5. Looked up from germline, CDR1 is DFQATT and CDR2 is SNEGSKA (reference sequence).

The sample holds many counts of this clonotype. V is TRBV5-1 and J is TRBJ1-4; tentatively, D is TRBD1 (6 bases). Germline V gene lookup returns CDR1 SGHRS and CDR2 YFSETQ. This CDR3 comprises 15 residues. Trimming left V 0 bases short and J 6 bases short, with 12 bases between. The CDR3 loop reads CASSLVGGSDEKLFF. The CDR3 DNA reads TGCGCCAGCAGCTTGGTGGGGGGCTCGGATGAAAAACTGTTTTTT.

This clonotype came up a few times. This sequence joins TRBV18 and TRBJ2-5; tentatively, D is TRBD1 (5 bases). Germline CDR1 reads KGHSH; CDR2 reads LQKENI. Trimming cost V 0 bases and J 3 bases, with 20 bases left between them. The CDR3 sequence is 18 residues long. The CDR3 DNA reads as TGTGCCAGCTCACCACCGGGGCAGGCCAGGGTTTCCGAAGAGACCCAGTACTTC. The encoded protein is CASSPPGQARVSEETQYF.

In its sample, this clonotype was seen many times. The chain links TRBV29-1 to TRBJ2-3; 7 nucleotides match TRBD2. Germline V gene lookup returns CDR1 SQVTM and CDR2 ANQGSEA. CDR3 size: 14 residues. The J segment lost 4 bases and the V segment lost 1 base, leaving 5 bases of the junction unmatched. DNA for the CDR3: TGCAGCGTTGAAGTGGGGGGGTTGGCAGATACGCAGTATTTT. It specifies CSVEVGGLADTQYF.

This clonotype turned up a few times. The V gene is TRBV9, the J gene TRBJ1-2; TRBD1 might be the D (5 bases). CDR3 length: 15 residues. V was cut by 2 bases and J by 7 bases, with 18 bases left in between. Germline V gene sequence: CDR1 SGDLS, CDR2 YYNGEE. The CDR3 protein is CASSVRDLNPLGYTF. For the CDR3, the DNA is TGTGCCAGCAGCGTCCGGGACCTGAACCCCCTTGGCTACACCTTC.

This clonotype occurred many times. This rearrangement joins TRBV29-1 to TRBJ2-4; 8 bases align to TRBD1. This CDR3 has 17 residues. The J segment lost 5 bases and the V segment lost 0 bases, leaving 12 bases of the junction unmatched. The germline V gene encodes CDR1 SQVTM and CDR2 ANQGSEA. CDR3 sequence reads: CSVEDLEGQALQNIQYF. CDR3 nucleotides: TGCAGCGTTGAAGATCTTGAGGGACAGGCCCTCCAAAACATTCAGTACTTC. The whole variable domain, remainder taken from reference TRBV29-1 and TRBJ2-4, is SAVISQKPSRDICQRGTSLTIQCQVDSQVTMMFWYRQQPGQSLTLIATANQGSEATYESGFVIDKFPISRPNLTFSTLTVSNMSPEDSSIYLCSVEDLEGQALQNIQYFGAGTRLSVL.

This clonotype was detected ten times or more. This chain links TRBV9 with TRBJ1-1; no firm D call. Germline loops: CDR1 SGDLS, CDR2 YYNGEE. The CDR3 has 14 residues. The V gene lost 0 bases and the J gene lost 6 bases, with 12 bases spanning the gap. The CDR3: CASSVGISIAEAFF. The DNA of the CDR3 is TGTGCCAGCAGCGTAGGGATATCAATCGCTGAAGCTTTCTTT.

This clonotype was found many times. The chain combines TRBV20-1 with TRBJ1-2; D remains unclear. There are 11 residues in the CDR3. The germline CDR1 and CDR2 sequences are DFQATT and SNEGSKA (reference sequence). The germline V and J ends were trimmed by 7 bases and 7 bases, with 13 bases remaining between them. The CDR3 region is CSGLSSAGYTF. In DNA form, the CDR3 reads TGCAGTGGCCTCTCCTCGGCTGGCTACACCTTC.